The 27 T cell receptor beta chains below were found in one sample sequenced in a study of T cell responses to AZD1222 COVID-19 vaccine. Assay: immunoSEQ multiplex PCR; the TCRdb copy retains only in-frame clones and omits some. Of roughly 130,000 clones listed, approximately 83% are singletons. The sequenced sample was peripheral blood, obtained on day 0 of AZD1222 vaccination. The receptors shown here come from an adult in good health.

The V and J genes are TRBV11-2 and TRBJ1-1; tentatively, D is TRBD1 (5 bases). This CDR3 contains 15 residues. Trimming removed 1 base at V and 1 base at J, with 10 bases between. Germline loops: CDR1 SGHAT, CDR2 FQNNGV. In nucleotides, the CDR3 is TGTGCCAGCAGCTTAGTGGGGCAGGGGAACACTGAAGCTTTCTTT. It codes for CASSLVGQGNTEAFF.

The chain recombines TRBV19 with TRBJ2-1, with D maybe TRBD2 (5 bases). Germline V CDR1 and CDR2: LNHDA, SQIVND (reference sequence). Trimming shortened V by 7 bases and J by 7 bases, and 23 bases separated the two germline ends. The CDR3 contains 16 residues. This chain's CDR3 is CASNAPGLPNSNEQFF. CDR3 coding DNA: TGTGCCAGTAATGCGCCAGGACTCCCGAATAGTAATGAGCAGTTCTTC.

This clone has only a few counts. This chain links TRBV9 with TRBJ2-2, with 7 bases fitting TRBD1. CDR1 SGDLS and CDR2 YYNGEE come from the germline V gene. The CDR3 extends over 16 amino acids. V lost 4 bases to trimming and J lost 0 bases; unmatched junction nucleotides: 6. The CDR3 loop reads CASSPTDRSNTGELFF. CDR3 bases: TGTGCCAGCAGCCCAACGGACAGGTCGAACACCGGGGAGCTGTTTTTT.

V gene TRBV29-1 combines with J gene TRBJ1-2, with D possibly matching TRBD1 (5 bases). CDR1 is SQVTM and CDR2 is ANQGSEA in the germline V gene. Trimming took 3 bases from V and 2 from J, leaving 7 bases between them. The CDR3 consists of 12 residues. The CDR3 protein is CSVEGRNYGYTF. The CDR3 DNA is TGCAGCGTTGAGGGACGCAACTATGGCTACACCTTC.

The V call is TRBV2, the J call TRBJ2-7; D is uncertain. The CDR3 contains 15 residues. Germline V lookup: CDR1 SNHLY, CDR2 FYNNEI. V was cut by 5 bases and J by 5 bases, with 19 bases left in between. The CDR3 region is CASSFRARPLNEQYF. As DNA, the CDR3 is TGTGCCAGCAGTTTCCGGGCCCGCCCGCTTAACGAGCAGTACTTC.

V is TRBV18 and J is TRBJ2-3; D not resolved. With 3 bases removed from V and 6 bases from J, the gap between germline ends came to 19 bases. Germline V gene data show CDR1 as KGHSH and CDR2 as LQKENI. This CDR3 comprises 16 residues. CDR3 protein: CASSPLETPRTDTQYF. CDR3 nucleotides: TGTGCCAGCTCACCCTTAGAAACGCCCCGAACGGATACGCAGTATTTT.

The chain is built from TRBV6-5 and TRBJ2-2; 9 bases map to TRBD1. Germline lookup yields CDR1 MNHEY and CDR2 SVGAGI. This CDR3 is 13 amino acids long. The ends lost 6 bases at V and 4 bases at J; junction bases unmatched: 0. DNA of the CDR3: TGTGCCAGCAGGGGACAGGGCACCGGGGAGCTGTTTTTT. Its protein is CASRGQGTGELFF.

The chain is built from TRBV3-1 (or the pseudogene TRBV3-2) and TRBJ1-5, with D tentatively TRBD1 (5 bases). Per germline, CDR1 LGHDT and CDR2 YNNKEL (reference sequence). The V and J ends lost 1 base and 0 bases respectively, with 7 bases between them. The CDR3 covers 15 residues. Here the CDR3 reads CASSQVGGSNQPQHF. The CDR3 nucleotides are TGTGCCAGCAGCCAAGTGGGGGGTAGCAATCAGCCCCAGCATTTT.

V and J are TRBV30 and TRBJ1-6, with unresolved D. Germline CDR1 GTSNPN, CDR2 SVGIG (reference sequence). The CDR3 spans 14 residues. Between the trimmed V and J ends, which lost 3 bases and 9 bases, there was a span of 15 bases. The DNA of the CDR3 is TGTGCCTGGAGACGGGGTCTATTGCTTTCACCCCTCCACTTT. It codes for CAWRRGLLLSPLHF.

J is TRBJ1-4 and V is TRBV19; 9 positions match TRBD1. V was pared by 3 bases and J by 7 bases, with 21 bases of the junction left unmatched. Germline values: CDR1 LNHDA, CDR2 SQIVND (reference sequence). CDR3 length: 20 amino acids. CDR3 DNA: TGTGCCAGTAGTATGATCCTTAGGGGACAGGGATCAGGATGGGGTGAAAAACTGTTTTTT. Amino acids: CASSMILRGQGSGWGEKLFF.

The gene calls are TRBV30 and TRBJ2-7; 7 bases are a match to TRBD2. The ends lost 2 bases at V and 2 bases at J; junction bases unmatched: 6. Germline CDR1 reads GTSNPN; CDR2 reads SVGIG (reference sequence). CDR3 length: 14 amino acids. The CDR3 DNA follows: TGTGCCTGGAGTCTCCTAGCGGAAACCTACGAGCAGTACTTC. This encodes CAWSLLAETYEQYF.

The rearrangement uses TRBV3-1 (or the pseudogene TRBV3-2) and TRBJ2-5, with D tentatively TRBD1 (6 bases). The CDR3 sequence is 15 residues long. V dropped 1 base and J dropped 4 bases, with 13 bases sitting between them. Germline-derived CDR1 and CDR2 are LGHDT and YNNKEL (reference sequence). The CDR3 here is CASSQAQGYRETQYF. The CDR3 DNA is TGTGCCAGCAGCCAAGCCCAGGGGTATCGAGAGACCCAGTACTTC.

The J gene is TRBJ1-5, the V gene TRBV19; D gene unclear. V lost 2 bases, J lost 0 bases, and 8 bases lay in between. CDR3 length: 15 amino acids. CDR1 and CDR2 from the germline V gene are LNHDA and SQIVND (reference sequence). DNA of the CDR3: TGTGCCAGTAGTATAACCGGAGGTAGCAATCAGCCCCAGCATTTT. Protein: CASSITGGSNQPQHF.

This chain connects TRBV6-5 to TRBJ1-1; D gene ambiguous. Germline values: CDR1 MNHEY, CDR2 SVGAGI. The ends were cut back, 6 bases at V and 1 base at J, with 15 bases in the middle. The CDR3 extends over 15 amino acids. The CDR3 sequence is CASSDTGFQNTEAFF. The CDR3 DNA sequence: TGTGCCAGCAGCGACACCGGGTTCCAGAACACTGAAGCTTTCTTT.

Here the CDR3 reads CASGDTGYGYTF. The CDR3 DNA follows: TGTGCCAGCGGGGACACGGGCTATGGCTACACCTTC. V is TRBV6-5 and J is TRBJ1-2, with D possibly matching TRBD1 (6 bases). The CDR3 covers 12 residues. V lost 8 bases to trimming and J lost 4 bases, with 11 bases between them. Germline-derived CDR1 and CDR2 are MNHEY and SVGAGI.

J is TRBJ1-5 and V is TRBV6-2 or TRBV6-3, with TRBD1 matching 7 bases. Losses at the gene ends were 6 bases for V and 2 bases for J; bases not matched to a gene: 16. The CDR3 covers 18 residues. CDR1 and CDR2 from the germline V gene are MNHEY and SVGEGT. CDR3 nucleotide sequence: TGTGCCAGCAGCCTTAGACAGGGCCTGCGGTTGGGCAATCAGCCCCAGCATTTT. Residues: CASSLRQGLRLGNQPQHF.

The gene calls are TRBV18 and TRBJ2-2; 7 nucleotides match TRBD1. CDR1 and CDR2 (germline): KGHSH, LQKENI. The CDR3 contains 15 residues. Trimming took 3 bases from V and 5 from J; bases not matched to a gene: 6. CDR3 region: CASSPGDSRTGELFF. In DNA form, the CDR3 reads TGTGCCAGCTCACCGGGGGACAGTCGGACCGGGGAGCTGTTTTTT. Complete variable domain (other parts from reference TRBV18 and TRBJ2-2): NAGVMQNPRHLVRRRGQEARLRCSPMKGHSHVYWYRQLPEEGLKFMVYLQKENIIDESGMPKERFSAEFPKEGPSILRIQQVVRGDSAAYFCASSPGDSRTGELFFGEGSRLTVL.

The chain is built from TRBV6-5 and TRBJ2-1, with 8 bases matching TRBD2. CDR1 is MNHEY and CDR2 is SVGAGI in the germline V gene. J gave up 10 bases and V 5 bases, and 10 bases lay outside the gene matches. The CDR3 is made up of 14 amino acids. The CDR3 DNA is TGTGCCAGCAGTCGGGGGGGCTCACGAGAGGAGCAGTTCTTC. Translation: CASSRGGSREEQFF.

The V and J genes are TRBV18 and TRBJ2-5; D is tentatively TRBD1 or TRBD2 (5 bases each). The length of the CDR3 is 15 residues. The ends were cut back, 0 bases at V and 0 bases at J, with 8 bases in the middle. The germline V gene has CDR1 KGHSH and CDR2 LQKENI. The CDR3 region is CASSPPGTYQETQYF. The CDR3 DNA is TGTGCCAGCTCACCACCAGGGACGTACCAAGAGACCCAGTACTTC.

This clone has a handful of counts. V gene TRBV7-9 combines with J gene TRBJ2-7; D possibly corresponds to TRBD1 (6 bases). The CDR3 length is 13 residues. Germline values: CDR1 SEHNR, CDR2 FQNEAQ (reference sequence). Between the trimmed V and J ends, which lost 5 bases and 1 base, there was a span of 9 bases. CDR3 sequence (DNA): TGTGCCAGCAGCCAAACAGGGTCCTACGAGCAGTACTTC. It is translated as CASSQTGSYEQYF.

The genes are TRBV4-1 and TRBJ1-2; D gene ambiguous. CDR1 is MGHRA, CDR2 YSYEKL, per germline. V was trimmed by 3 bases and J by 6 bases, leaving 11 bases between them. The length of the CDR3 is 13 residues. CDR3 in DNA: TGCGCCAGCAGCCATGTCGGTAGACATGGCTACACCTTC. Translating gives CASSHVGRHGYTF.

The CDR3: CASSRQNTEAFF. The CDR3 nucleotides read TGTGCCAGCAGCAGACAGAACACTGAAGCTTTCTTT. The chain has TRBV7-9 and TRBJ1-1; D unclear. Per the germline V gene, CDR1 is SEHNR and CDR2 is FQNEAQ (reference sequence). V was pared by 5 bases and J by 1 base, with 5 bases between. CDR3 length: 12 amino acids.

As for this clone: Other DNA sequences in this sample translate to the same CDR3. This chain connects TRBV30 to TRBJ1-2; 7 bases are shared with TRBD1. After removal of 3 bases from V and 4 bases from J, the junction contained 5 bases not matched to a gene. The V gene's germline CDR1 is GTSNPN and CDR2 SVGIG (reference sequence). The CDR3 spans 13 residues. CDR3 DNA: TGTGCCTGGAGCCGGGACAGACCCTATGGCTACACCTTC. This translates into CAWSRDRPYGYTF.

The V call is TRBV5-1, the J call TRBJ2-7; a weak D match, TRBD1 (6 bases). CDR3 length equals 15 residues. Trimming removed 4 bases at V and 0 bases at J, with 14 bases between. The germline V gene encodes CDR1 SGHRS and CDR2 YFSETQ. The CDR3 DNA reads as TGCGCCAGCAGCCCGGACAGATATAGCTCCTACGAGCAGTACTTC. This encodes CASSPDRYSSYEQYF.

The J gene is TRBJ1-1, the V gene TRBV5-8; D might be TRBD1 (5 bases). The V gene lost 4 bases and the J gene lost 5 bases, with 9 bases spanning the gap. CDR3 size: 12 residues. CDR1 is SGHTS and CDR2 is YDEGEE in the germline V gene. The CDR3 reads CASSRGRTEAFF. CDR3 sequence (DNA): TGTGCCAGCAGCCGGGGGAGGACTGAAGCTTTCTTT.

V gene TRBV7-2 combines with J gene TRBJ2-7; 8 nucleotides match TRBD1. From germline, CDR1 is SGHTA and CDR2 FQGNSA. This CDR3 spans 14 amino acids. V trimming: 5 bases; J trimming: 6 bases; junction bases outside the gene matches: 9. The CDR3 loop is CASSPRARGLEQYF. The CDR3 nucleotides read TGTGCCAGCAGCCCCCGGGCCAGGGGGCTCGAGCAGTACTTC.

J is TRBJ2-4 and V is TRBV28; 8 bases match TRBD2. This CDR3 is 14 amino acids long. Germline V gene lookup returns CDR1 MDHEN and CDR2 SYDVKM. Losses at the gene ends were 6 bases for V and 7 bases for J; bases not matched to a gene: 8. CDR3 in amino acids: CASSPGGEQNIQYF. The CDR3 DNA reads TGTGCCAGCAGCCCCGGGGGGGAACAGAACATTCAGTACTTC.